The 10 T cell receptor beta chains listed next were all sequenced from one sample in a study of beta chain features in type 1 diabetes. Every isolated RNA sample was fully reverse transcribed, so sequencing captured expressed TCRB transcripts. The repertoire was sequenced with immunoSEQ multiplex PCR; TCRdb's copy has only in-frame clones and lacks some. The table lists about 300,000 clones, about 8% of them singletons. Material: central memory CD4+ T cells from blood. Every receptor here comes from a young woman in good health.

This rearrangement joins TRBV5-6 to TRBJ1-1; D gene uncertain. CDR1 is SGHDT and CDR2 is YYEEEE in the germline V gene. The CDR3 is 13 residues long. The V and J ends lost 1 base and 4 bases respectively, with 8 bases between them. The CDR3 bases are TGTGCCAGCAGCTTGAGTATGGGCACTGAAGCTTTCTTT. Encoded protein: CASSLSMGTEAFF.

This clone was counted a few times. The chain employs TRBV2 and TRBJ2-3; D is perhaps TRBD1 (6 bases). From germline, CDR1 is SNHLY and CDR2 FYNNEI. V dropped 8 bases and J dropped 0 bases, with 12 bases sitting between them. This CDR3 has 14 residues. The CDR3 spells CASGGSFSTDTQYF. The CDR3 DNA reads as TGTGCCAGCGGGGGCAGTTTTAGCACAGATACGCAGTATTTT.

This clone was recorded a few times. The rearrangement uses TRBV27 and TRBJ2-1, with TRBD2 matching 9 bases. CDR1 and CDR2 from the germline V gene are MNHEY and SMNVEV (reference sequence). The CDR3 runs 15 residues. With V trimmed by 5 bases and J by 9 bases, 11 bases remained unmatched. CDR3 sequence: CASSQRGSGRGEQFF. CDR3 in DNA: TGTGCCAGCAGTCAGCGTGGTAGCGGGAGAGGTGAGCAGTTCTTC.

V is TRBV6-5 and J is TRBJ1-1; 7 bases match TRBD1. V shed 7 bases, J shed 4 bases, and the junction held 3 bases outside the gene matches. Germline lookup yields CDR1 MNHEY and CDR2 SVGAGI. CDR3 length equals 12 residues. CDR3 region: CASTTGTTEAFF. CDR3 bases: TGTGCCAGCACGACAGGGACCACTGAAGCTTTCTTT.

Only one count was recorded for this clone. Other DNA sequences within the sample encode an identical CDR3. V gene TRBV11-3 combines with J gene TRBJ2-5, with D tentatively TRBD2 (6 bases). This CDR3 has 14 amino acids. Trimming left V 8 bases short and J 4 bases short, with 17 bases between. Germline-derived CDR1 and CDR2 are SGHNT and YENEEA. The CDR3: CASGGLGRGETQYF. The CDR3 DNA reads as TGTGCCAGCGGGGGGTTGGGGCGTGGAGAGACCCAGTACTTC.

This clone was counted between two and nine times. The gene calls are TRBV6-1 and TRBJ1-1, with D hard to call. Germline values: CDR1 MNHNS, CDR2 SASEGT. The germline V and J ends were trimmed by 4 bases and 5 bases, with 8 bases remaining between them. This CDR3 region has 12 residues. The chain's CDR3 is CASSARRTEAFF. The CDR3, as DNA: TGTGCCAGCAGTGCACGGAGGACTGAAGCTTTCTTT.

The rearrangement joins TRBV7-9 to TRBJ2-4, with D maybe TRBD1 (6 bases). CDR1 SEHNR and CDR2 FQNEAQ come from the germline V gene (reference sequence). V lost 5 bases to trimming and J lost 0 bases, with 20 bases between them. The CDR3 length is 18 residues. CDR3 nucleotides: TGTGCCAGCAGCGGTTGGGGACAAAGTGTTATAGCCAAAAACATTCAGTACTTC. This encodes CASSGWGQSVIAKNIQYF.

This clone was detected many times. V and J are TRBV7-2 and TRBJ1-2, with TRBD1 identical over 7 bases. The CDR3 extends over 14 amino acids. The J segment lost 4 bases and the V segment lost 5 bases, leaving 7 bases of the junction unmatched. Germline V gene lookup returns CDR1 SGHTA and CDR2 FQGNSA. The CDR3 protein is CASSPDGTAYGYTF. CDR3 coding DNA: TGTGCCAGCAGCCCAGACGGGACAGCCTATGGCTACACCTTC. Looking up the rest from reference TRBV7-2 and TRBJ1-2 gives the full variable domain: GAGVSQSPSNKVTEKGKDVELRCDPISGHTALYWYRQSLGQGLEFLIYFQGNSAPDKSGLPSDRFSAERTGGSVSTLTIQRTQQEDSAVYLCASSPDGTAYGYTFGSGTRLTVV.

The V gene is TRBV28, the J gene TRBJ2-1; 7 bases agree with TRBD1. Germline values: CDR1 MDHEN, CDR2 SYDVKM. V shed 6 bases, J shed 1 base, and the junction held 3 bases outside the gene matches. The CDR3 contains 14 residues. The CDR3 DNA reads as TGTGCCAGCAGGGGGACAGATTCCTACAATGAGCAGTTCTTC. This translates into CASRGTDSYNEQFF.

The chain carries TRBV7-3 and TRBJ2-1, with 9 bases aligning to TRBD2. The CDR3 loop spans 16 amino acids. From germline, CDR1 is SGHTA and CDR2 FQGTGA. V lost 2 bases, J lost 9 bases, and 11 bases stayed unmatched. Here the CDR3 reads CASSLLQLAGRGEQFF. In DNA form, the CDR3 reads TGTGCCAGCAGCTTACTCCAACTAGCGGGCCGGGGTGAGCAGTTCTTC.